This TCR beta chain originates from a study of CD8+CD57+ T cells in acquired aplastic anemia. Overall study: Recorded DNA amounts for sorted CD4+ and CD8+ cells had an average of approximately 3 ug.

CDR3 and TCR beta VDJ profiling relied on a genomic DNA template. TCRdb fed the reads into MiXCR, producing one record per CDR3 protein. The profile shows fewer than 300,000 distinct CDR3 sequences, 82% of them singletons. Before being chosen for sequencing, patients had shown CD8+CD57+ cell expansion by flow cytometry. At blood sampling, none of the patients had yet received therapy. Points on this clonotype: The junction does not match germline at one end; this may be a read error.

Looked up from germline, CDR1 is SEHNR and CDR2 is FQNEAQ (reference sequence). The length of the CDR3 is 14 residues. This sequence was found in a human donor with aplastic anemia. The sequencing input was sorted CD4+, CD8+, or CD8+CD57+ T cells (not recorded which) from PBMCs. The V and J genes are TRBV7-9 and TRBJ2-5; D is tentatively TRBD1 or TRBD2 (5 bases each). CDR3 in amino acids: CATSTGTGQHTQKF. CDR3 DNA: TGTGCCACCAGCACCGGGACCGGGCAACACACCCAGAAGTTC.